Presented here are 25 T cell receptor beta chains from one specimen sequenced in a study of cytomegalovirus exposure and HLA in healthy donors. The PCR was carried out with 60 Vbeta primers and 13 Jbeta primers. Sequenced by immunoSEQ multiplex PCR; TCRdb stores in-frame clones only, minus some. The sample's table shows tens of thousands of clones. The sequencing input was PBMCs. These receptors all come from a man aged 25 to 40 in good health and CMV-seronegative.

The chain employs TRBV6-5 and TRBJ1-2; 9 nucleotides agree with TRBD1. Germline CDR1 and CDR2: MNHEY and SVGAGI. The V segment lost 6 bases and the J segment 6 bases; nucleotides outside the gene matches: 5. The CDR3 consists of 13 residues. The CDR3 DNA reads TGTGCCAGCAGACGGACAGGGGTCGATGGCTACACCTTC. As protein: CASRRTGVDGYTF.

This rearrangement joins TRBV4-2 to TRBJ2-7; 7 bases line up with TRBD1. The V gene's germline CDR1 is LGHNA and CDR2 YNFKEQ. The CDR3 covers 17 residues. V trimming: 0 bases; J trimming: 2 bases; junction bases outside the gene matches: 10. The CDR3 nucleotides read TGTGCCAGCAGCCAAGATCGGCCCAGGGGGTTACCCTACGAGCAGTACTTC. Translating gives CASSQDRPRGLPYEQYF.

This sequence joins TRBV2 and TRBJ1-1; no definite D call. V shed 8 bases and J shed 0 bases, with 7 bases lying between them. Per germline, CDR1 SNHLY and CDR2 FYNNEI. The CDR3 is 12 residues long. The CDR3 reads CASDDMNTEAFF. DNA of the CDR3: TGTGCCAGCGATGACATGAACACTGAAGCTTTCTTT.

This chain joins TRBV6-1 and TRBJ1-5; TRBD1 is a possible D gene (5 bases). Trimming took off 4 bases at V and 4 bases at J, with 14 bases between the two ends. This CDR3 has 15 amino acids. From germline, CDR1 is MNHNS and CDR2 SASEGT. The CDR3 here is CASSAPSGGNQPQHF. In DNA form, the CDR3 reads TGTGCCAGCAGTGCCCCATCGGGGGGAAATCAGCCCCAGCATTTT.

This CDR3 reads CASSIYSTGGNTIYF. CDR3 nucleotides: TGTGCCAGTAGTATCTACTCGACAGGGGGAAACACCATATATTTT. V is TRBV19 and J is TRBJ1-3; 7 bases line up with TRBD1. This CDR3 has 15 residues. V shed 3 bases and J 4 bases; nucleotides not matched to a gene: 6. Germline V gives CDR1 LNHDA, CDR2 SQIVND (reference sequence).

The genes are TRBV18 and TRBJ2-7, with 9 bases matching TRBD2. The germline V gene encodes CDR1 KGHSH and CDR2 LQKENI. There are 15 residues in the CDR3. J lost 6 bases, V lost 0 bases, and 6 bases had no gene match. In DNA, the CDR3 is TGTGCCAGCTCACCACCATTAGCGGGAGTCCCCGAGCAGTACTTC. Translated, it gives CASSPPLAGVPEQYF.

The genes are TRBV6-5 and TRBJ2-7, with D possibly TRBD2 on 6 matching bases. This CDR3 has 14 residues. Germline CDR1 is MNHEY and CDR2 is SVGAGI. Trimming took off 5 bases at V and 2 bases at J, with 13 bases between the two ends. As DNA, the CDR3 is TGTGCCAGCAGTACCCGGGACTTGGCCTACGAGCAGTACTTC. This encodes CASSTRDLAYEQYF.

This chain joins TRBV15 and TRBJ2-7, with 9 bases that match TRBD1. The germline V gene has CDR1 LNHNV and CDR2 YYDKDF (reference sequence). After removal of 2 bases from V and 6 bases from J, the junction contained 8 bases not matched to a gene. The CDR3 has 15 amino acids. The CDR3 region is CATSRPGQGVVEQYF. In DNA form, the CDR3 reads TGTGCCACCAGCAGACCGGGACAGGGAGTGGTCGAGCAGTACTTC.

Worth noting for this clone: Other DNA sequences in the sample encode the same CDR3. The gene calls are TRBV7-3 and TRBJ2-1, with D tentatively TRBD2 (6 bases). Germline values: CDR1 SGHTA, CDR2 FQGTGA. The V and J ends lost 3 bases and 9 bases respectively, with 9 bases between them. The CDR3 is made up of 12 amino acids. In DNA form, the CDR3 reads TGTGCCAGCAGCTTGGTGGGGGGTGAGCAGTTCTTC. Translating gives CASSLVGGEQFF.

The chain has TRBV5-1 and TRBJ2-2; 14 bases line up with TRBD2. The CDR3 has 17 amino acids. The trim removed 4 bases at V and 3 bases at J, leaving 5 bases unmatched. Germline V gives CDR1 SGHRS, CDR2 YFSETQ. CDR3 in amino acids: CASSEGLAGAHTGELFF. The CDR3 DNA reads TGCGCCAGCAGCGAGGGACTAGCGGGGGCACACACCGGGGAGCTGTTTTTT.

The rearrangement joins TRBV11-2 to TRBJ2-1, with 7 bases matching TRBD2. Germline V gene sequence: CDR1 SGHAT, CDR2 FQNNGV. Trimming at V came to 6 bases and at J to 7 bases, leaving 21 bases not matched to a gene. The CDR3 sequence is 18 residues long. The CDR3 reads CASSSRAGWTSNGNEQFF. For the CDR3, the DNA is TGTGCCAGCAGTTCAAGAGCGGGATGGACGAGTAATGGGAATGAGCAGTTCTTC.

This chain uses TRBV16 with TRBJ1-2; 7 nucleotides line up with TRBD1. This CDR3 region has 13 residues. Trimming at V came to 4 bases and at J to 3 bases, leaving 2 bases not matched to a gene. Germline assignment: CDR1 KGHSY and CDR2 FQNENV. CDR3 bases: TGTGCCAGCAGCCGGGACAGCGACTATGGCTACACCTTC. Its protein product is CASSRDSDYGYTF.

V is TRBV30 and J is TRBJ2-1, with 8 bases matching TRBD2. The CDR3 contains 13 residues. V trimming: 2 bases; J trimming: 6 bases; junction bases outside the gene matches: 3. Germline loops: CDR1 GTSNPN, CDR2 SVGIG (reference sequence). The CDR3 DNA reads TGTGCCTGGAGTATGGGACTAGTCAATGAGCAGTTCTTC. Its translation is CAWSMGLVNEQFF. The full variable domain, completed using reference TRBV30 and TRBJ2-1, is SQTIHQWPATLVQPVGSPLSLECTVEGTSNPNLYWYRQAAGRGLQLLFYSVGIGQISSEVPQNLSASRPQDRQFILSSKKLLLSDSGFYLCAWSMGLVNEQFFGPGTRLTVL.

This rearrangement joins TRBV7-2 to TRBJ1-6, with D perhaps matching TRBD1 (5 bases). The CDR3 runs to 15 residues. Germline V gene sequence: CDR1 SGHTA, CDR2 FQGNSA. Trimming shortened V by 1 base and J by 10 bases, and 14 bases separated the two germline ends. The CDR3 is CASSLEGVIRSPLHF. The DNA of the CDR3 is TGTGCCAGCAGCTTAGAAGGGGTTATTAGGTCACCCCTCCACTTT.

The chain combines TRBV6-5 with TRBJ1-1; maybe TRBD1 (5 bases). The CDR3 consists of 14 residues. The germline V gene encodes CDR1 MNHEY and CDR2 SVGAGI. The germline V and J ends were trimmed by 2 bases and 7 bases, with 14 bases remaining between them. The CDR3 nucleotides are TGTGCCAGCAGTTACGCGGGGGGAGGAAATGAAGCTTTCTTT. This translates into CASSYAGGGNEAFF.

The V gene is TRBV18, the J gene TRBJ2-3; D gene uncertain. This CDR3 spans 13 amino acids. Per germline, CDR1 KGHSH and CDR2 LQKENI. V was shortened by 6 bases and J by 2 bases, with 9 bases between the two germline ends. CDR3 nucleotides: TGTGCCAGCTCTCCCGACAACACAGATACGCAGTATTTT. This gives the protein CASSPDNTDTQYF.

This chain joins TRBV5-4 and TRBJ1-3; D remains ambiguous. The CDR3 covers 15 residues. Deletions cut 0 bases from V and 0 bases from J, with 7 bases between. Germline V gene data show CDR1 as SGHNT and CDR2 as YYREEE (reference sequence). The CDR3 DNA is TGTGCCAGCAGCTTGGACAGATACTCTGGAAACACCATATATTTT. Translated, it gives CASSLDRYSGNTIYF.

The J gene is TRBJ2-3, the V gene TRBV7-2; tentative D call: TRBD2 (6 bases). V was cut by 5 bases and J by 11 bases, with 17 bases left in between. CDR3 length equals 13 residues. Germline CDR1 is SGHTA and CDR2 is FQGNSA. The CDR3 loop reads CASSQLARSKQYF. CDR3 nucleotide sequence: TGTGCCAGCAGCCAGCTAGCGCGTAGTAAGCAGTATTTT.

This CDR3 is CATSRASGGRNEQFF. CDR3 in DNA: TGTGCCACCAGCAGAGCTAGCGGGGGTAGGAATGAGCAGTTCTTC. The V call is TRBV15, the J call TRBJ2-1; TRBD2 aligns across 10 bases. Looked up from germline, CDR1 is LNHNV and CDR2 is YYDKDF (reference sequence). The CDR3 has 15 residues. Trimming at V came to 1 base and at J to 7 bases, leaving 4 bases not matched to a gene. The complete variable domain, with remaining parts taken from reference TRBV15 and TRBJ2-1, reads DAMVIQNPRYQVTQFGKPVTLSCSQTLNHNVMYWYQQKSSQAPKLLFHYYDKDFNNEADTPDNFQSRRPNTSFCFLDIRSPGLGDTAMYLCATSRASGGRNEQFFGPGTRLTVL.

V usage is TRBV5-4 and J usage is TRBJ1-1, with 8 bases identical to TRBD1. The V gene's germline CDR1 is SGHNT and CDR2 YYREEE (reference sequence). The J segment lost 1 base and the V segment lost 4 bases, leaving 9 bases of the junction unmatched. The CDR3 length is 16 residues. The CDR3 DNA follows: TGTGCCAGCAGCGTGGCCGGGACAGGCGGGAACACTGAAGCTTTCTTT. Amino acids: CASSVAGTGGNTEAFF.

V and J are TRBV7-2 and TRBJ2-7; D is possibly TRBD2 (6 bases). Between the trimmed V and J ends, which lost 2 bases and 1 base, there was a span of 12 bases. Germline assignment: CDR1 SGHTA and CDR2 FQGNSA. The length of the CDR3 is 15 residues. CDR3: CASSLYRSGSYEQYF. DNA for the CDR3: TGTGCCAGCAGCTTATATCGTAGCGGATCCTACGAGCAGTACTTC.

J is TRBJ2-7 and V is TRBV4-1; D remains ambiguous. The V gene's germline CDR1 is MGHRA and CDR2 YSYEKL. This CDR3 has 13 residues. V dropped 0 bases and J dropped 3 bases, with 6 bases sitting between them. In DNA, the CDR3 is TGCGCCAGCAGCCAAGACAAAAACTACGAGCAGTACTTC. Translated, it gives CASSQDKNYEQYF.

The chain employs TRBV7-9 and TRBJ2-7; D might be TRBD1 (6 bases). The CDR3 is 13 amino acids. V was shortened by 5 bases and J by 3 bases, with 11 bases between the two germline ends. Looked up from germline, CDR1 is SEHNR and CDR2 is FQNEAQ (reference sequence). The CDR3 loop is CASSQGPIYEQYF. CDR3 bases: TGTGCCAGCAGCCAGGGGCCGATCTACGAGCAGTACTTC.

V usage is TRBV29-1 and J usage is TRBJ2-1, with TRBD2 matching 9 bases. The CDR3 runs 14 residues. Germline trimming cut 4 bases from V and 2 bases from J; bases unmatched to any gene: 3. Looked up from germline, CDR1 is SQVTM and CDR2 is ANQGSEA. The CDR3 region is CSVGGGRAYNEQFF. As DNA, the CDR3 is TGCAGCGTTGGAGGCGGGAGGGCCTACAATGAGCAGTTCTTC.

The V call is TRBV7-2, the J call TRBJ2-3, with D possibly being TRBD1 (5 bases). The CDR3 loop spans 14 amino acids. Trimming took 8 bases from V and 0 from J, leaving 12 bases between them. Germline V gene lookup returns CDR1 SGHTA and CDR2 FQGNSA. The CDR3: CASRPQGSTDTQYF. The CDR3 coding sequence is TGTGCCAGCCGGCCTCAGGGCAGCACAGATACGCAGTATTTT.